This T cell receptor beta chain came from a study of patients and donors after allogeneic stem cell transplantation. This CDR3 is built from 13 residues. Per germline, CDR1 SGHVS and CDR2 FNYEAQ. The junction had 5 bases not matched to a gene; V was cut back by 8 bases and J by 4 bases. Each CDR3 protein gets one entry after TCRdb re-called the RT-PCR reads with MiXCR. The sample has tens of thousands of distinct CDR3 sequences, 5% seen once. The chain couples TRBV7-6 to TRBJ2-3, with 8 positions matching TRBD2. The clonotype comes from a human donor who was either an allogeneic HSCT recipient or a stem cell or donor lymphocyte infusion donor (not recorded which). It is not recorded whose cells these are; they may come from a transplant donor. Sequencing was done on a sample of blood, either unsorted or a sorted T cell fraction (not recorded which). CDR3 amino acids: CASREGLADTQYF. The CDR3 DNA follows: TGTGCCAGCCGGGAGGGCCTTGCAGATACGCAGTATTTT.